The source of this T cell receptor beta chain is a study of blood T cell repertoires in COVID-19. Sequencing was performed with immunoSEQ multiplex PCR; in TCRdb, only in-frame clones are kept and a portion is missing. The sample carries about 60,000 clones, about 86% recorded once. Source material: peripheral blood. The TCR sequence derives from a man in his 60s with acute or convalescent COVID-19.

In DNA, the CDR3 is TGTGCCAGCAGCTTAGCCAGTCTAGGTCGCACCTTC. Protein sequence: CASSLASLGRTF. The J gene is TRBJ1-2, the V gene TRBV7-9; unclear D gene. The CDR3 extends over 12 amino acids. Germline V lookup: CDR1 SEHNR, CDR2 FQNEAQ (reference sequence). Trimming removed 0 bases from V and 13 bases from J, with 12 bases in between.